This record covers a single TCR beta chain. Its antigen is unknown. Sample-barcoded 5' priming and a J-beta primer mix drove a second PCR of roughly 6 to 12 cycles. TCRdb analysed the 5' RACE reads with MiXCR anew, one entry per CDR3 protein. The profile shows hundreds of thousands of distinct CDR3 sequences, approximately 60% of them singletons. This sample is part of a study of blood T cells in healthy people across ages. Study results and caveats: Unknown CMV status may confound age-related changes in expanded clones.

Germline V gives CDR1 SGHAT, CDR2 FQNNGV. This CDR3 region has 15 residues. V usage is TRBV11-2 and J usage is TRBJ2-1, with D possibly being TRBD1 (6 bases). With the DNA end fitting TRBJ2-7 better, the J assignment may be wrong. The clonotype comes from a man aged 40-50 years in good health. The sample taken for sequencing was blood. The CDR3 DNA follows: TGTGCCAGCAGCTCGCTACAGGGTCCCTACAATGAGCAGTACTTC. Translated, it gives CASSSLQGPYNEQYF.